This TCR beta chain emerged from a study of T cells after yellow fever vaccination. The overall study: With SMART-Seq v4 Ultra Low Input, the fractions containing low cell numbers were prepared. The study, taken as a whole, reports: There was a small share of clonotypes that showed up in both the CD4 and CD8 compartments.

On this clonotype: Antigen unknown.

CDR1 and CDR2 (germline): SGHDT, YYEEEE. The CDR3 covers 14 residues. With V trimmed by 4 bases and J by 10 bases, 13 bases remained unmatched. Generation of TCR cDNA used 5'RACE template switching (which added a universal primer site and UMIs). TCRdb recomputed calls from the 5' RACE reads with MiXCR, one row per CDR3 protein. Of roughly 330,000 distinct CDR3 sequences detected, around 6.8% appear once; the ten largest clones hold over 15%. The material sequenced was PBMCs, taken approximately 40 days after the first yellow fever vaccination. The chain combines TRBV5-6 with TRBJ1-1; 7 bases agree with TRBD1. The TCR was taken from a man aged 18 to 35 who received the YFV17D yellow fever vaccine. CDR3 protein: CASSPGTDLLLAFF. CDR3 DNA sequence: TGTGCCAGCAGCCCTGGGACAGACTTACTTTTAGCTTTCTTT.